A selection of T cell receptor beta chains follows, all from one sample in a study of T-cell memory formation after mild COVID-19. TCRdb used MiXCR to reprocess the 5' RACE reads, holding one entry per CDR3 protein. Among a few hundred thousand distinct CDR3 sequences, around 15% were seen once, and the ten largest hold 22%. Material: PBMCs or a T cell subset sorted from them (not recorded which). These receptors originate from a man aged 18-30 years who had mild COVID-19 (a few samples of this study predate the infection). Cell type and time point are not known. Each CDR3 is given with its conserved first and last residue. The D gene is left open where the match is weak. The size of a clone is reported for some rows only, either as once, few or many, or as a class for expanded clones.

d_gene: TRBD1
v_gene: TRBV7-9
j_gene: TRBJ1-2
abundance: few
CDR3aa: CASSPPPGQTLRHNYGYTF

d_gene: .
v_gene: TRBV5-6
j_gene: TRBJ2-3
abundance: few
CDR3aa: CASSLMRGSGDTQYF

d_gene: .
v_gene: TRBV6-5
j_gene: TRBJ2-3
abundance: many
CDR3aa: CASSPRAISTDTQYF

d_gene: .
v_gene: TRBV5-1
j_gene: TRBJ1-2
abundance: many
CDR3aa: CASRSWGEDYGYTF

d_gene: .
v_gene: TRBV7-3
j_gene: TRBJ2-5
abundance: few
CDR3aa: CASSLRPGETQYF

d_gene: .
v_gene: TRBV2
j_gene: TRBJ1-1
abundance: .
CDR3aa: CASTGETNTEAFF

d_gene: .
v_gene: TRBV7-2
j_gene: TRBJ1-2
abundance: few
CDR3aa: CASSLGPDASYGYTF

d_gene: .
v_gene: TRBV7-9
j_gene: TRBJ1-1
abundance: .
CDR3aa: CASSARQGMNTEAFF

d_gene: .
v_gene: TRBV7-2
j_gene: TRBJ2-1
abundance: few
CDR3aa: CASSSDGGFSYNEQFF

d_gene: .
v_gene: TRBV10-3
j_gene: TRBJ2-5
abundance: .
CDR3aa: CATRSLDQETQYF

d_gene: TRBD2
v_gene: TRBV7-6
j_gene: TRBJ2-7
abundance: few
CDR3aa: CASSLGTSILSYEQYF

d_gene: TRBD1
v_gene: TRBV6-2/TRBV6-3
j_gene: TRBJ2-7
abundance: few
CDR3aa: CASTLGTVYEQYF

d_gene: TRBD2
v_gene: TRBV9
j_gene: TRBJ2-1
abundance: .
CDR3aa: CASSVERGQQFF

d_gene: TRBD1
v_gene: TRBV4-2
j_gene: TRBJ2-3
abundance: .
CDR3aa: CASSHGGLRTGALDTQYF

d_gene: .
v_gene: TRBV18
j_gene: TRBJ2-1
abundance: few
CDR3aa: CASSPLGVNEQFF

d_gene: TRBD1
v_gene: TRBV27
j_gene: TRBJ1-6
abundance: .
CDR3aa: CASSLWTGGNSPLHF

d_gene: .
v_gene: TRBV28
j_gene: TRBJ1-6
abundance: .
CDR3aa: CASSFQRGLGGLHF

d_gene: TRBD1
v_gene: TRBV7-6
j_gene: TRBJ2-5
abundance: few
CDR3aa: CASSSRDRGPQETQYF

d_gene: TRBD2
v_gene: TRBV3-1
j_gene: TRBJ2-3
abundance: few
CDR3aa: CASSALAGVGDTQYF

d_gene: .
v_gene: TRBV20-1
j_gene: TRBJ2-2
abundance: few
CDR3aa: CSAMAIGELFF

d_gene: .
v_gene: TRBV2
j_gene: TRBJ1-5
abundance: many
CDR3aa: CASRPGGSNQPQHF

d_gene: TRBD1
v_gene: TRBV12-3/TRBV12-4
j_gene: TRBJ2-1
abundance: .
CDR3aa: CASTPGQGLYNEQFF

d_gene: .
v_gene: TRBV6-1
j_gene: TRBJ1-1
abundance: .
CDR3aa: CASTKGGPNTEAFF

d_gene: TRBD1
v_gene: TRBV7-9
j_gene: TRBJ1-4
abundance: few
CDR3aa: CASSLGWTWTGDEKLFF

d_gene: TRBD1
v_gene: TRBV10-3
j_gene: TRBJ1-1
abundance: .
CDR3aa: CAANTQGGESEAFF

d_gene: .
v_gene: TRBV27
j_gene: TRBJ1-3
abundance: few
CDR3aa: CASSLNPVSGNTIYF

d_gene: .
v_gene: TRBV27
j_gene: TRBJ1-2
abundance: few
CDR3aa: CASSLDINYGYTF

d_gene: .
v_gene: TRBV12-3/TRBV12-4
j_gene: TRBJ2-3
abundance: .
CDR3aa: CASSLGRLDTDTQYF

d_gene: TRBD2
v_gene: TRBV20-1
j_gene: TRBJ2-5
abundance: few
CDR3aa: CSARRGGGQETQYF

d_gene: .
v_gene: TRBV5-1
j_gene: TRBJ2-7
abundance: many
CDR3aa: CASSLGGDEQYF

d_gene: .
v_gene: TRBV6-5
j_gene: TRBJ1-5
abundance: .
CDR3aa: CASSLYGNNQPQHF

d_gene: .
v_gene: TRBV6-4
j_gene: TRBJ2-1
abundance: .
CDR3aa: CASSEGLASYNEQFF

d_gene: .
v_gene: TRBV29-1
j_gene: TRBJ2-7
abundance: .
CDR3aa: CSVEVVTSYEQYF

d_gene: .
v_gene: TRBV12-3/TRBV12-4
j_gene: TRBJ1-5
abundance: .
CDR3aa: CASSGRRDNQPQHF

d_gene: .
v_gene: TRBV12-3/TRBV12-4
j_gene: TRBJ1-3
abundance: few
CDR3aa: CASRRMGALSGNTIYF

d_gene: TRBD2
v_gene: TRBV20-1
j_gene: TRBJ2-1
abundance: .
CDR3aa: CSAESGTSGGKYNEQFF

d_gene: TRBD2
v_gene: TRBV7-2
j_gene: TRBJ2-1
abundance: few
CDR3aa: CASSWVAGGPNEQFF

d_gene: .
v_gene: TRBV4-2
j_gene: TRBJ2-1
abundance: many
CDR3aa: CASSLANLGNEQFF

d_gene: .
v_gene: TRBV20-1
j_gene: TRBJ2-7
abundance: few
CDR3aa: CSASTGSYEQYF

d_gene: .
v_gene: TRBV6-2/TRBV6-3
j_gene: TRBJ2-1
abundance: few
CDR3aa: CASIDPLPSYNEQFF

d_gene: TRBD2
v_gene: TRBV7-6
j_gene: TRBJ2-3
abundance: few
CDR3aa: CASSRTSGGYLDTQYF

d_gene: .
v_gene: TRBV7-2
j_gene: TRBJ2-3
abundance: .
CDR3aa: CASSSGIRGVTDTQYF

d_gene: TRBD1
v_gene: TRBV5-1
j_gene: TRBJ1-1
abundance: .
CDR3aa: CASSLVGQGPTEAFF

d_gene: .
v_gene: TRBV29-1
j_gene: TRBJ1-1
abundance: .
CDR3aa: CSVEDRVTTEAFF

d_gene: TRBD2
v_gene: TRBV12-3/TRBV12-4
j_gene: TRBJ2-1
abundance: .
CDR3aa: CANPGLAGNEQFF

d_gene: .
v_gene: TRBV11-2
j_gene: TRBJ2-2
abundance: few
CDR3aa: CASSLIRGLNTGELFF

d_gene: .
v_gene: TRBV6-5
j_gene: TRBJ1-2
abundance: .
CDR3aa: CASSSEPGTNYGYTF

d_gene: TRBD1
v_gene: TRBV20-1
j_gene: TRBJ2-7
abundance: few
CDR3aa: CSAGTGWQYF

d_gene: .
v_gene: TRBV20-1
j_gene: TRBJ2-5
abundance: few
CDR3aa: CSAHVPDYTLPETQYF

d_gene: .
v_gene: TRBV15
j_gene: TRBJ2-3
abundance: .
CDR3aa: CATSRVGGRTDTQYF

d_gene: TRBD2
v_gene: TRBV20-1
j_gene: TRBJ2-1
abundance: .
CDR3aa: CSAPGTSGGTYNEQFF